This TCR beta chain was retrieved from a study of OX40 agonist ivuxolimab in advanced cancers. Germline V gene lookup returns CDR1 SGHDT and CDR2 YYEEEE. V was shortened by 4 bases and J by 5 bases, with 15 bases between the two germline ends. The CDR3 runs 14 residues. Profiled with immunoSEQ multiplex PCR; TCRdb holds only in-frame clones, not every one. Here the sample spans 50,000 to 65,000 clones, around 87% being singletons. The chain joins TRBV5-6 to TRBJ1-2; D perhaps matches TRBD1 (6 bases). The receptor's source is an adult with an advanced solid tumor such as melanoma, head and neck, liver or kidney cancer. Sequences were derived from CD4+ or CD8+ T cells sorted from blood, sampled in a trial of the OX40 agonist ivuxolimab. The CDR3 loop is CASSPEVGAYGYTF. The CDR3 DNA is TGTGCCAGCAGCCCAGAGGTGGGGGCGTATGGCTACACCTTC.